These 17 T cell receptor beta chains were all obtained from the same sample, sequenced in a study of control samples from healthy donors and cancer patients. This table comes from immunoSEQ multiplex PCR, and its TCRdb copy is limited to in-frame clones, with some not included. The sample holds 110,000 or so clones, just under 85% seen once. Sample: blood. The source is a man aged 18 to 30 in good health.

This chain links TRBV19 with TRBJ1-6; D is unclear. Germline V gene data show CDR1 as LNHDA and CDR2 as SQIVND (reference sequence). CDR3 size: 13 residues. Trimming cost V 0 bases and J 7 bases, with 4 bases left between them. In DNA form, the CDR3 reads TGTGCCAGTAGTATAGACGGGAATTCACCCCTCCACTTT. As protein: CASSIDGNSPLHF.

The rearrangement uses TRBV2 and TRBJ2-3; 11 bases align to TRBD2. CDR1 SNHLY and CDR2 FYNNEI come from the germline V gene. The CDR3 contains 19 residues. Losses at the gene ends were 6 bases for V and 0 bases for J; bases not matched to a gene: 14. CDR3 amino acids: CASSTLLAGDLSSTDTQYF. CDR3 in DNA: TGTGCCAGCAGCACTCTACTAGCGGGGGATTTATCTAGCACAGATACGCAGTATTTT. Complete variable domain (other parts from reference TRBV2 and TRBJ2-3): EPEVTQTPSHQVTQMGQEVILRCVPISNHLYFYWYRQILGQKVEFLVSFYNNEISEKSEIFDDQFSVERPDGSNFTLKIRSTKLEDSAMYFCASSTLLAGDLSSTDTQYFGPGTRLTVL.

The rearrangement links TRBV24-1 to TRBJ2-1; no firm D call. There are 13 residues in the CDR3. Trimming stripped 0 bases from V and 11 bases from J, with 10 bases between. Germline V gene lookup returns CDR1 KGHDR and CDR2 SFDVKD. The CDR3 DNA follows: TGTGCCACCAGTGATTTGAAAACAAATAAGCAGTTCTTC. Amino acids: CATSDLKTNKQFF.

This clone was observed a handful of times. The chain carries TRBV19 and TRBJ2-5; D not resolved. Looked up from germline, CDR1 is LNHDA and CDR2 is SQIVND (reference sequence). Trimming removed 3 bases from V and 1 base from J, with 12 bases in between. There are 15 residues in the CDR3. The CDR3 bases are TGTGCCAGTAGTATTAGGGCAGGTATCCAAGAGACCCAGTACTTC. As protein: CASSIRAGIQETQYF.

This clone was seen more than once but under ten times. The chain couples TRBV7-9 to TRBJ2-2; the D is unclear. The CDR3 has 14 residues. CDR1 and CDR2 from the germline V gene are SEHNR and FQNEAQ (reference sequence). Trimming left V 3 bases short and J 5 bases short, with 10 bases between. CDR3 residues: CASSFLLSTGELFF. As DNA, the CDR3 is TGTGCCAGCAGCTTCCTCTTGAGTACCGGGGAGCTGTTTTTT.

This chain joins TRBV5-6 and TRBJ2-7; no reliable D call. The CDR3 has 16 residues. CDR1 SGHDT and CDR2 YYEEEE come from the germline V gene. V was cut by 4 bases and J by 2 bases, with 19 bases left in between. As DNA, the CDR3 is TGTGCCAGCAGCCTCTACAGTTTTTCGGCTCCCTACGAGCAGTACGTC. It specifies CASSLYSFSAPYEQYV.

V gene TRBV7-8 combines with J gene TRBJ1-2; TRBD1 matches 7 bases. The germline gives CDR1 SGHVS, CDR2 FQNEAQ. The CDR3 has 13 amino acids. Losses at the gene ends were 4 bases for V and 2 bases for J; bases not matched to a gene: 1. This CDR3 is CASSSGQNYGYTF. The CDR3 coding sequence is TGTGCCAGCAGCTCGGGACAGAACTATGGCTACACCTTC.

This chain joins TRBV6-6 and TRBJ1-2; D is uncertain. The CDR3 is 12 amino acids. Trimming shortened V by 8 bases and J by 4 bases, and 11 bases separated the two germline ends. CDR1 is MNHNY and CDR2 is SVGAGI in the germline V gene (reference sequence). Here the CDR3 reads CASGELSYGYTF. The CDR3 DNA reads TGTGCCAGCGGAGAGCTTTCCTATGGCTACACCTTC.

V and J are TRBV9 and TRBJ1-2; no reliable D call. The length of the CDR3 is 14 residues. Germline V gene data show CDR1 as SGDLS and CDR2 as YYNGEE. The V and J ends lost 4 bases and 7 bases respectively, with 17 bases between them. CDR3 loop: CASSIAIGGRGYTF. CDR3 bases: TGTGCCAGCAGCATCGCAATAGGAGGTCGTGGCTACACCTTC.

The CDR3 DNA reads TGTGCCAGTAGTAGGTCGAACACTGAAGCTTTCTTT. Translation: CASSRSNTEAFF. This chain uses TRBV19 with TRBJ1-1; no definite D call. Germline V gene lookup returns CDR1 LNHDA and CDR2 SQIVND (reference sequence). The V end was cut by 4 bases, the J end by 1 base, with 4 bases between. This CDR3 has 12 residues.

CDR3: CASRKGQREVEQFF. In DNA, the CDR3 is TGTGCCAGCAGAAAAGGGCAGCGGGAAGTTGAGCAGTTCTTC. The V call is TRBV2, the J call TRBJ2-1, with TRBD2 matching 7 bases. After removal of 6 bases from V and 9 bases from J, the junction contained 11 bases not matched to a gene. CDR1 is SNHLY, CDR2 FYNNEI, per germline. The CDR3 covers 14 residues.

The chain carries TRBV5-6 and TRBJ2-3, with 11 bases aligning to TRBD2. Germline CDR1 is SGHDT and CDR2 is YYEEEE. The CDR3 sequence is 16 residues long. Trimming cost V 1 base and J 8 bases; bases outside gene matches: 9. CDR3 DNA: TGTGCCAGCAGCTTGTCGCTAGCGGGGGGCCGGGGTACGCAGTATTTT. It translates to CASSLSLAGGRGTQYF.

The chain joins TRBV4-1 to TRBJ2-4; weak D call: TRBD1 (5 bases). CDR3 size: 17 residues. V lost 4 bases and J 2 bases, leaving 18 bases between the germline ends. CDR1 and CDR2 from the germline V gene are MGHRA and YSYEKL. The CDR3 DNA follows: TGCGCCAGCAGCCTCCTTAGGGGTGGTGATTCCAAAAACATTCAGTACTTC. Translation: CASSLLRGGDSKNIQYF.

V usage is TRBV7-9 and J usage is TRBJ1-2; 7 nucleotides match TRBD1. The germline CDR1 and CDR2 sequences are SEHNR and FQNEAQ (reference sequence). J gave up 3 bases and V 1 base, and 5 bases lay outside the gene matches. CDR3 length: 15 residues. Here the CDR3 DNA reads TGTGCCAGCAGCTTAGGAGGCGGACAGGACTATGGCTACACCTTC. Its protein product is CASSLGGGQDYGYTF.

This chain joins TRBV6-2 or TRBV6-3 and TRBJ1-5; D call uncertain. V was pared by 0 bases and J by 4 bases, with 13 bases between. Germline CDR1 is MNHEY and CDR2 is SVGEGT. The CDR3 runs 16 residues. The CDR3 here is CASSYSGGFGNQPQHF. CDR3 nucleotide sequence: TGTGCCAGCAGTTACTCGGGAGGTTTCGGAAATCAGCCCCAGCATTTT.

This clone was picked up one time. The genes are TRBV15 and TRBJ1-5; TRBD1 aligns across 9 bases. This CDR3 has 14 residues. The trim removed 5 bases at V and 7 bases at J, leaving 6 bases unmatched. Per the germline V gene, CDR1 is LNHNV and CDR2 is YYDKDF (reference sequence). The CDR3 region is CATSVQGAKQPQHF. The CDR3 nucleotides read TGTGCCACCAGCGTACAGGGGGCGAAGCAGCCCCAGCATTTT.

J is TRBJ2-5 and V is TRBV6-2 or TRBV6-3, with D possibly TRBD1 on 6 matching bases. Germline V gene sequence: CDR1 MNHEY, CDR2 SVGEGT. V was trimmed by 2 bases and J by 4 bases, leaving 14 bases between them. The length of the CDR3 is 15 residues. CDR3 bases: TGTGCCAGCAGTTACCCGGGGACATTGGGAGAGACCCAGTACTTC. Encoded protein: CASSYPGTLGETQYF.